The present entry profiles one TCR beta chain with its context. Study processing details: Reference gene primer amplification gave estimated nucleated cell counts. Produced via immunoSEQ multiplex PCR; TCRdb's table is partial and in-frame only. From that table come the V and J calls and clone size; the DNA was used to work out D and trimming. Of about 210,000 clones listed, around 82% are singletons. The data were taken from a study of blood T cell repertoires in COVID-19. CDR1 and CDR2 from the germline V gene are LNHDA and SQIVND (reference sequence). The length of the CDR3 is 11 residues. Trimming took 9 bases from V and 6 from J, leaving 10 bases between them.

This clonotype originated in a woman between 70 and 85 years old with acute or convalescent COVID-19. Input material: peripheral blood. This chain uses TRBV19 with TRBJ2-3; D is unclear. The CDR3 DNA follows: TGTGCCAGCTCCACTCCGGATACGCAGTATTTT. Protein: CASSTPDTQYF.